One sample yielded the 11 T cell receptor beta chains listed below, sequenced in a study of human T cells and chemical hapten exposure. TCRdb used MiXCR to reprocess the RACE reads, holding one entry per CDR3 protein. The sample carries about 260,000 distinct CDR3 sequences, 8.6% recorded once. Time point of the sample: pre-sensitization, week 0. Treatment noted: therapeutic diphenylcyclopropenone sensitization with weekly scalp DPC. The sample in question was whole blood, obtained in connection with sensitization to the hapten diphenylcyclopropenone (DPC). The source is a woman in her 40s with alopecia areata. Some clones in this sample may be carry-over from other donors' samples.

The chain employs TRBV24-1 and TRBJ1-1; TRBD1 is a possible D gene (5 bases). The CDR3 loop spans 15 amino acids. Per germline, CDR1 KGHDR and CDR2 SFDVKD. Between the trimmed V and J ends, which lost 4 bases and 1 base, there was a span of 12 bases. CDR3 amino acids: CATSDTRQGNTEAFF. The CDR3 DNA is TGTGCCACCAGTGACACACGCCAGGGGAACACTGAAGCTTTCTTT.

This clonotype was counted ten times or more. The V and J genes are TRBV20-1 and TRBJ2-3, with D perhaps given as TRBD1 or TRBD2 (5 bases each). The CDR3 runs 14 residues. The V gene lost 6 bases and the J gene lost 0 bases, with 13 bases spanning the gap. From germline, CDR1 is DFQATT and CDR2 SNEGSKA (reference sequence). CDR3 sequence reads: CSATRAGSTDTQYF. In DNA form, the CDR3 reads TGCAGTGCCACCAGGGCGGGTAGCACAGATACGCAGTATTTT.

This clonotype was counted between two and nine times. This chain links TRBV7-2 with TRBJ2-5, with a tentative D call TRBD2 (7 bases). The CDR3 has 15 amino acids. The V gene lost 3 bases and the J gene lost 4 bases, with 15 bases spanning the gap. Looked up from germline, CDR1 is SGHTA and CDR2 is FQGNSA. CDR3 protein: CASSLGGPNRETQYF. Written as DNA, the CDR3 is TGTGCCAGCAGCTTGGGGGGGCCTAATAGAGAGACCCAGTACTTC.

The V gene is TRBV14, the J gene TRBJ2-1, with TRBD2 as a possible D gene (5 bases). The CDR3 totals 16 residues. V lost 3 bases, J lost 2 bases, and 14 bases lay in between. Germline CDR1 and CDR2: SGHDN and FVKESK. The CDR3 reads CASSHGGQETYNEQFF. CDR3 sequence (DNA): TGTGCCAGCAGCCACGGAGGCCAGGAAACCTACAATGAGCAGTTCTTC.

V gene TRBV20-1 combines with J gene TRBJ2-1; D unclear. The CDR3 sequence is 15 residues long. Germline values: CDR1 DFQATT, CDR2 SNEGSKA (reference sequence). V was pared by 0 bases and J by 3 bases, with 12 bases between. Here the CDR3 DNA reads TGCAGTGCTAGAGATCACCGGTATAGCTACAATGAGCAGTTCTTC. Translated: CSARDHRYSYNEQFF.

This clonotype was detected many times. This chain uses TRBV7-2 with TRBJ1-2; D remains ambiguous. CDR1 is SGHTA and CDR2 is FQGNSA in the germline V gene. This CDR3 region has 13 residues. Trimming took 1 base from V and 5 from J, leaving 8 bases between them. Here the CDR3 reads CASSLDQIYGYTF. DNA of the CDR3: TGTGCCAGCAGCTTAGACCAGATTTATGGCTACACCTTC.

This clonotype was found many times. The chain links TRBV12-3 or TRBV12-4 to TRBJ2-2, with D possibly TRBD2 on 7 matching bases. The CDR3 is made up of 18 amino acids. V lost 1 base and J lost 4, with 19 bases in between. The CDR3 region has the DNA TGTGCCAGCAGTTTAGAGCTTGGACTAGGGGGGATCACCGGGGAGCTGTTTTTT. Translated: CASSLELGLGGITGELFF.

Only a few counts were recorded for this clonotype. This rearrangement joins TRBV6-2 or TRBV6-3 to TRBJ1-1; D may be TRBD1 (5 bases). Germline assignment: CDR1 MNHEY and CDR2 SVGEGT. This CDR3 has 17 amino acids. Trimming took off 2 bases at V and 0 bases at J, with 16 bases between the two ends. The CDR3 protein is CASSYPTQGMMNTEAFF. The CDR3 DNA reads TGTGCCAGCAGTTACCCCACCCAGGGCATGATGAACACTGAAGCTTTCTTT.

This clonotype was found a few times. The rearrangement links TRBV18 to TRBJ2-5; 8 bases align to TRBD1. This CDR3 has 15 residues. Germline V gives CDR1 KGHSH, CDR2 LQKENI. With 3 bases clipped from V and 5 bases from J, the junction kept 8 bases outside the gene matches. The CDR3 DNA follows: TGTGCCAGCTCACCGACGACAGGGGTTTTGGAGACCCAGTACTTC. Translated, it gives CASSPTTGVLETQYF.

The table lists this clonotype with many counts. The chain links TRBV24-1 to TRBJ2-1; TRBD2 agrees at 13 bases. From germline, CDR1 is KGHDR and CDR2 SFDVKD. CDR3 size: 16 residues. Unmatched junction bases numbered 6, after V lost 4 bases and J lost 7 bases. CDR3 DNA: TGTGCCACCAGTGAAGATACTAGCGGGAGGGAGAATGAGCAGTTCTTC. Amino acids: CATSEDTSGRENEQFF.

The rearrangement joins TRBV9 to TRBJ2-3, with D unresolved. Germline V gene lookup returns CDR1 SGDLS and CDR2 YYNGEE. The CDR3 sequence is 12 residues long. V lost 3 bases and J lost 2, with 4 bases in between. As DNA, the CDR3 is TGTGCCAGCAGCGCCCACACAGATACGCAGTATTTT. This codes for CASSAHTDTQYF.